This entry lists 25 T cell receptor beta chains sequenced from one sample in a study of cytotoxic CD8 clonotypes in ibrutinib-treated CLL. Data came from immunoSEQ multiplex PCR; TCRdb stores just in-frame clones and leaves some out. Of over 150,000 clones in the sample, around 70% were seen once. The material sequenced was PBMCs, taken after 24 months of ibrutinib treatment. These receptors originate from a human donor with chronic lymphocytic leukemia.

V and J are TRBV11-2 and TRBJ2-3, with 7 nucleotides matching TRBD2. Germline V gene lookup returns CDR1 SGHAT and CDR2 FQNNGV. There are 14 residues in the CDR3. With 7 bases clipped from V and 2 bases from J, the junction kept 6 bases outside the gene matches. CDR3 region: CASMLAEATDTQYF. In DNA form, the CDR3 reads TGTGCCAGCATGCTAGCGGAGGCCACAGATACGCAGTATTTT.

The chain has TRBV14 and TRBJ2-1; 8 bases are a match to TRBD1. The germline gives CDR1 SGHDN, CDR2 FVKESK. The CDR3 spans 17 residues. With 0 bases clipped from V and 8 bases from J, the junction kept 12 bases outside the gene matches. The DNA of the CDR3 is TGTGCCAGCAGCCAAGAGGTTGGGCCAGGGGGCAGAGATGAGCAGTTCTTC. It specifies CASSQEVGPGGRDEQFF.

This rearrangement joins TRBV30 to TRBJ2-7; no clear D. The germline V gene has CDR1 GTSNPN and CDR2 SVGIG (reference sequence). V was cut by 3 bases and J by 3 bases, with 15 bases left in between. This CDR3 is 14 amino acids long. In DNA, the CDR3 is TGTGCCTGGAGGCCGGACCTTTCCGGCTACGAGCAGTACTTC. Translation: CAWRPDLSGYEQYF.

The chain has TRBV29-1 and TRBJ2-3; the D is unclear. V was shortened by 2 bases and J by 4 bases, with 10 bases between the two germline ends. Germline-derived CDR1 and CDR2 are SQVTM and ANQGSEA. CDR3 length: 13 amino acids. The CDR3 sequence is CSVEQWSSDTQYF. The DNA for the CDR3 is TGCAGCGTTGAACAATGGTCCTCAGATACGCAGTATTTT.

This clone was observed a few times. This chain connects TRBV6-5 to TRBJ2-7; the match to TRBD1 covers 8 bases. This CDR3 has 12 amino acids. J was trimmed by 1 base and V by 8 bases; bases with no gene match: 1. CDR1 MNHEY and CDR2 SVGAGI come from the germline V gene. The CDR3 nucleotides read TGTGCCAGCCGGGACAGGTCCTACGAGCAGTACTTC. Protein: CASRDRSYEQYF.

V usage is TRBV30 and J usage is TRBJ2-1; 13 bases are shared with TRBD2. CDR1 is GTSNPN and CDR2 is SVGIG in the germline V gene (reference sequence). This CDR3 has 15 amino acids. Trimming at V came to 4 bases and at J to 4 bases, leaving 4 bases not matched to a gene. The CDR3 region has the DNA TGTGCCTGGACCAGGACTAGCGGGAGATACAATGAGCAGTTCTTC. Translated, it gives CAWTRTSGRYNEQFF. The full variable domain, completed using reference TRBV30 and TRBJ2-1, is SQTIHQWPATLVQPVGSPLSLECTVEGTSNPNLYWYRQAAGRGLQLLFYSVGIGQISSEVPQNLSASRPQDRQFILSSKKLLLSDSGFYLCAWTRTSGRYNEQFFGPGTRLTVL.

The chain employs TRBV19 and TRBJ1-2; 9 nucleotides align to TRBD1. Trimming removed 3 bases from V and 7 bases from J; junction bases left unmatched: 9. The germline V gene has CDR1 LNHDA and CDR2 SQIVND (reference sequence). This CDR3 region has 15 residues. The CDR3: CASSIPGTGYSGYTF. The CDR3 nucleotides read TGTGCCAGTAGTATCCCCGGGACAGGGTACTCTGGCTACACCTTC.

V gene TRBV29-1 combines with J gene TRBJ2-7; D call uncertain. The ends were cut back, 4 bases at V and 2 bases at J, with 12 bases in the middle. The germline V gene has CDR1 SQVTM and CDR2 ANQGSEA. CDR3 length: 13 amino acids. The CDR3 loop is CSVAVGSPYEQYF. In DNA form, the CDR3 reads TGCAGCGTTGCAGTGGGCTCTCCCTACGAGCAGTACTTC.

This clone appeared a few times. The V and J genes are TRBV4-1 and TRBJ2-4; 14 bases align to TRBD2. The trim removed 4 bases at V and 2 bases at J, leaving 7 bases unmatched. The CDR3 is made up of 18 amino acids. Germline V gives CDR1 MGHRA, CDR2 YSYEKL. Here the CDR3 reads CASSLGLAGGWTKNIQYF. The CDR3, as DNA: TGCGCCAGCAGCCTTGGACTAGCGGGAGGTTGGACCAAAAACATTCAGTACTTC.

The table lists this clone with a few counts. The chain is built from TRBV5-1 and TRBJ1-4; no firm D call. V was shortened by 5 bases and J by 6 bases, with 17 bases between the two germline ends. Germline CDR1 is SGHRS and CDR2 is YFSETQ. This CDR3 contains 15 residues. CDR3 sequence reads: CASRDSPQGDEKLFF. The CDR3 DNA sequence: TGCGCCAGCAGGGACTCCCCACAAGGTGATGAAAAACTGTTTTTT.

The rearrangement links TRBV9 to TRBJ2-7; tentative D call: TRBD2 (6 bases). The CDR3 contains 13 residues. The V and J ends lost 0 bases and 7 bases respectively, with 11 bases between them. Looked up from germline, CDR1 is SGDLS and CDR2 is YYNGEE. The CDR3 is CASSVVNGGEQYF. As DNA, the CDR3 is TGTGCCAGCAGCGTAGTTAATGGGGGGGAGCAGTACTTC. The complete variable domain, with remaining parts taken from reference TRBV9 and TRBJ2-7, reads DSGVTQTPKHLITATGQRVTLRCSPRSGDLSVYWYQQSLDQGLQFLIQYYNGEERAKGNILERFSAQQFPDLHSELNLSSLELGDSALYFCASSVVNGGEQYFGPGTRLTVT.

The V call is TRBV7-9, the J call TRBJ1-4, with a weak D call TRBD1 (5 bases). V was clipped by 3 bases and J by 8 bases, with 7 bases between them. Germline CDR1 reads SEHNR; CDR2 reads FQNEAQ (reference sequence). The CDR3 loop spans 12 amino acids. The CDR3 is CASSFWGEKLFF. CDR3 nucleotides: TGTGCCAGCAGCTTTTGGGGGGAAAAACTGTTTTTT. The entire variable domain, with the rest obtained from reference TRBV7-9 and TRBJ1-4, is as follows: DTGVSQNPRHKITKRGQNVTFRCDPISEHNRLYWYRQTLGQGPEFLTYFQNEAQLEKSRLLSDRFSAERPKGSFSTLEIQRTEQGDSAMYLCASSFWGEKLFFGSGTQLSVL.

The V call is TRBV30, the J call TRBJ2-7; a possible D gene is TRBD2 (6 bases). Germline CDR1 reads GTSNPN; CDR2 reads SVGIG (reference sequence). V was trimmed by 6 bases and J by 5 bases, leaving 11 bases between them. The CDR3 totals 11 residues. The CDR3 loop reads CACGGLNEQYF. The CDR3, as DNA: TGTGCCTGTGGGGGACTTAACGAGCAGTACTTC.

V usage is TRBV2 and J usage is TRBJ2-1, with D perhaps being TRBD1 or TRBD2 (5 bases each). Germline V gene sequence: CDR1 SNHLY, CDR2 FYNNEI. Trimming removed 6 bases at V and 4 bases at J, with 16 bases between. The CDR3 covers 15 residues. CDR3 loop: CASSPGEGRYNEQFF. The CDR3 DNA sequence: TGTGCCAGCAGCCCGGGTGAGGGACGATACAATGAGCAGTTCTTC.

This chain links TRBV9 with TRBJ2-1; weak D call: TRBD2 (7 bases). The CDR3 length is 16 residues. V lost 5 bases, J lost 6 bases, and 21 bases lay in between. CDR1 is SGDLS and CDR2 is YYNGEE in the germline V gene. The CDR3 bases are TGTGCCAGCAGTCCAATGTGGGGAGGGGGGTCCAATGAGCAGTTCTTC. Its translation is CASSPMWGGGSNEQFF.

V gene TRBV6-1 combines with J gene TRBJ1-1; D uncertain. The CDR3 is made up of 17 amino acids. Between the trimmed V and J ends, which lost 0 bases and 0 bases, there was a span of 14 bases. Germline CDR1 and CDR2: MNHNS and SASEGT. The CDR3 is CASSEALAGNMNTEAFF. CDR3 nucleotide sequence: TGTGCCAGCAGTGAAGCGCTGGCCGGTAATATGAACACTGAAGCTTTCTTT.

The rearrangement joins TRBV5-1 to TRBJ2-1; the D gene is possibly TRBD1 (6 bases). Trimming took 0 bases from V and 4 from J, leaving 14 bases between them. CDR3 length: 16 residues. The germline CDR1 and CDR2 sequences are SGHRS and YFSETQ. The CDR3: CASSLAYGQSYNEQFF. The CDR3 DNA reads as TGCGCCAGCAGCTTGGCCTATGGACAGAGTTACAATGAGCAGTTCTTC.

The CDR3 DNA reads as TGTGCCAGCAGTTACTATGGCACTGAAGCTTTCTTT. This gives the protein CASSYYGTEAFF. This sequence joins TRBV6-5 and TRBJ1-1; no definite D call. V lost 1 base to trimming and J lost 4 bases, with 4 bases between them. Per germline, CDR1 MNHEY and CDR2 SVGAGI. The CDR3 is 12 amino acids.

This clone was found once. The chain employs TRBV19 and TRBJ1-1, with TRBD1 matching over 8 bases. Trimming cost V 5 bases and J 3 bases; bases outside gene matches: 8. Germline loops: CDR1 LNHDA, CDR2 SQIVND (reference sequence). The CDR3 extends over 15 amino acids. The CDR3 protein is CASSSRTGTHTEAFF. The CDR3 region has the DNA TGTGCCAGTAGTTCCCGGACAGGGACTCACACTGAAGCTTTCTTT.

In nucleotides, the CDR3 is TGTGCCAGCTTCAACCCCCCCTACAATGAGCAGTTCTTC. Amino acids: CASFNPPYNEQFF. The chain links TRBV7-2 to TRBJ2-1; no clear D gene. The CDR3 consists of 13 residues. The ends were cut back, 8 bases at V and 2 bases at J, with 10 bases in the middle. Germline values: CDR1 SGHTA, CDR2 FQGNSA.

CDR3 loop: CASSDGQRLSIQYF. The CDR3 nucleotides are TGTGCCAGCAGCGACGGGCAGAGGTTAAGCATTCAGTACTTC. The chain couples TRBV5-6 to TRBJ2-4; D unclear. V was pared by 4 bases and J by 9 bases, with 17 bases between. CDR1 and CDR2 (germline): SGHDT, YYEEEE. CDR3 length: 14 residues.

The J gene is TRBJ1-2, the V gene TRBV6-6, with 9 bases matching TRBD1. CDR1 MNHNY and CDR2 SVGAGI come from the germline V gene (reference sequence). The ends lost 6 bases at V and 3 bases at J; junction bases unmatched: 2. This CDR3 is 13 amino acids long. The CDR3 sequence: CASSDRGYYGYTF. The CDR3 DNA sequence: TGTGCCAGCAGCGACAGGGGGTACTATGGCTACACCTTC.

The chain employs TRBV11-2 and TRBJ1-2; tentative D call: TRBD1 (5 bases). Germline-derived CDR1 and CDR2 are SGHAT and FQNNGV. Between the trimmed V and J ends, which lost 6 bases and 7 bases, there was a span of 9 bases. The CDR3 is made up of 11 amino acids. CDR3 loop: CASRTGVGYTF. CDR3 DNA: TGTGCCAGCAGGACGGGGGTTGGCTACACCTTC.

DNA of the CDR3: TGTGCCCCTCTTCTCTGGGACAAAGATACCTATGGCTACACCTTC. Translation: CAPLLWDKDTYGYTF. The V gene is TRBV30, the J gene TRBJ1-2, with a tentative D call TRBD1 (6 bases). The germline V and J ends were trimmed by 8 bases and 4 bases, with 23 bases remaining between them. The CDR3 has 15 amino acids. Germline V gives CDR1 GTSNPN, CDR2 SVGIG (reference sequence).

This chain links TRBV15 with TRBJ1-1; D not certain. This CDR3 spans 13 amino acids. Germline CDR1 LNHNV, CDR2 YYDKDF (reference sequence). Trimming removed 1 base at V and 7 bases at J, with 10 bases between. CDR3 in DNA: TGTGCCACCAGCAGAGCCGGACGGGGTGAAGCTTTCTTT. It codes for CATSRAGRGEAFF.